Shown below are 9 T cell receptor beta chains from a single sample sequenced in a study of OX40 agonist ivuxolimab in advanced cancers. The data were produced by immunoSEQ multiplex PCR, yet TCRdb's version contains in-frame clones alone and is incomplete. Of about 69,000 clones in the sample, roughly 87% are singletons; the top ten hold approximately 2.6%. The specimen comprised CD4+ or CD8+ T cells sorted from blood, sampled in a trial of the OX40 agonist ivuxolimab. These receptors came from an adult with an advanced solid tumor such as melanoma, head and neck, liver or kidney cancer.

The V call is TRBV15, the J call TRBJ2-5; the D gene could be TRBD1 or TRBD2 (5 bases each). V lost 0 bases and J 2 bases, leaving 10 bases between the germline ends. Germline CDR1 and CDR2: LNHNV and YYDKDF (reference sequence). The CDR3 extends over 15 amino acids. The CDR3 region is CATSRDRGGQETQYF. The CDR3 DNA follows: TGTGCCACCAGCAGAGATCGTGGGGGACAAGAGACCCAGTACTTC. Using reference TRBV15 and TRBJ2-5 for the parts outside the CDR3, the full variable domain is DAMVIQNPRYQVTQFGKPVTLSCSQTLNHNVMYWYQQKSSQAPKLLFHYYDKDFNNEADTPDNFQSRRPNTSFCFLDIRSPGLGDTAMYLCATSRDRGGQETQYFGPGTRLLVL.

The chain links TRBV7-2 to TRBJ2-7; TRBD1 aligns across 8 bases. The CDR3 has 14 amino acids. Germline CDR1 and CDR2: SGHTA and FQGNSA. With V trimmed by 3 bases and J by 2 bases, 3 bases remained unmatched. The CDR3 loop reads CASSFGQGTYEQYF. For the CDR3, the DNA is TGTGCCAGCAGCTTCGGACAGGGAACCTACGAGCAGTACTTC.

The rearrangement links TRBV7-9 to TRBJ2-6; D uncertain. Trimming left V 5 bases short and J 4 bases short, with 9 bases between. The CDR3 totals 14 residues. Germline values: CDR1 SEHNR, CDR2 FQNEAQ (reference sequence). This CDR3 reads CASSPSSGANVLTF. DNA of the CDR3: TGTGCCAGCAGCCCCTCCTCCGGGGCCAACGTCCTGACTTTC.

This chain uses TRBV28 with TRBJ1-2, with D unresolved. Trimming removed 8 bases from V and 2 bases from J, with 12 bases in between. The CDR3 length is 13 residues. CDR1 is MDHEN and CDR2 is SYDVKM in the germline V gene. CDR3 region: CASAPGRNYGYTF. The CDR3 DNA reads TGTGCCAGCGCCCCCGGGAGAAACTATGGCTACACCTTC.

This chain joins TRBV7-2 and TRBJ1-1; the D gene is possibly TRBD1 (5 bases). V shed 1 base and J shed 11 bases, with 17 bases lying between them. Germline CDR1 reads SGHTA; CDR2 reads FQGNSA. This CDR3 has 14 amino acids. In DNA form, the CDR3 reads TGTGCCAGCAGCTTAGATGGGGAGCGCCGGGGGGCTTTCTTT. This encodes CASSLDGERRGAFF.

The chain couples TRBV4-2 to TRBJ2-5; D gene uncertain. This CDR3 is built from 16 residues. Trimming cost V 3 bases and J 1 base, with 15 bases left between them. Germline values: CDR1 LGHNA, CDR2 YNFKEQ. CDR3 coding DNA: TGTGCCAGCAGCCAGGCGGTGGGCCGGGCCCAAGAGACCCAGTACTTC. It encodes CASSQAVGRAQETQYF.

This chain joins TRBV2 and TRBJ2-5; D is unresolved. CDR3 length equals 14 residues. Germline CDR1 and CDR2: SNHLY and FYNNEI. V lost 1 base and J lost 4, with 10 bases in between. CDR3 nucleotide sequence: TGTGCCAGCAGTGAAGATTTAGGCAGAGAGACCCAGTACTTC. Translated, it gives CASSEDLGRETQYF. Supplemented by reference TRBV2 and TRBJ2-5, the full variable domain reads EPEVTQTPSHQVTQMGQEVILRCVPISNHLYFYWYRQILGQKVEFLVSFYNNEISEKSEIFDDQFSVERPDGSNFTLKIRSTKLEDSAMYFCASSEDLGRETQYFGPGTRLLVL.

V usage is TRBV28 and J usage is TRBJ2-3; 9 bases are shared with TRBD2. Germline CDR1 and CDR2: MDHEN and SYDVKM. The V segment lost 5 bases and the J segment 3 bases; nucleotides outside the gene matches: 6. This CDR3 is 15 amino acids long. Here the CDR3 reads CASSASREGTDTQYF. As DNA, the CDR3 is TGTGCCAGCAGTGCCTCGCGGGAGGGGACAGATACGCAGTATTTT.

This clone was observed a handful of times. As DNA, the CDR3 is TGTGCCAGTCAAGGCACCAGGGGGGGTACCGGGGAGCTGTTTTTT. This encodes CASQGTRGGTGELFF. The chain carries TRBV2 and TRBJ2-2; the D gene could be TRBD1 or TRBD2 (7 bases each). The CDR3 consists of 15 residues. The germline gives CDR1 SNHLY, CDR2 FYNNEI. Trimming removed 9 bases from V and 5 bases from J, with 19 bases in between.